A selection of T cell receptor beta chains follows, all from one sample in a study of T-cell memory formation after mild COVID-19. Each CDR3 protein gets one entry after TCRdb re-called the 5' RACE reads with MiXCR. The data contain roughly 400,000 distinct CDR3 sequences, about a sixth of them seen just once; the ten biggest clones take up around a fifth. Sequenced input: PBMCs or a T cell subset sorted from them (not recorded which). These TCRs come from a man between 18 and 35 years old who had mild COVID-19 (a few samples of this study predate the infection). Cell type and time point are not known. The CDR3 runs from the conserved cysteine through the conserved F or W. The D gene is left open where the match is weak. Size is stated for part of the rows, as once, few or many counts, or as a class when the clone is expanded.

V gene	D gene	clone size	J gene	CDR3 DNA	CDR3 protein
TRBV5-1	-	few	TRBJ1-1	TGCGCCAGCAGCTTGGGCAGGGCCGGTGAGACTGAAGCTTTCTTT	CASSLGRAGETEAFF
TRBV4-3	TRBD1	-	TRBJ1-1	TGCGCCAGCAGCCCTCTAAGCCGGGGACAGATAAACACTGAAGCTTTCTTT	CASSPLSRGQINTEAFF
TRBV7-2	-	-	TRBJ2-3	TGTGCCAGCAGCCTAAGGGGTGGCTGGTCAGATACGCAGTATTTT	CASSLRGGWSDTQYF
TRBV4-1	-	few	TRBJ2-5	TGCGCCAGCAGCCCAGCTGCTTACCAAGAGACCCAGTACTTC	CASSPAAYQETQYF
TRBV29-1	-	few	TRBJ1-2	TGCAGCGCCGGATCCGGGACTTATGGCTACACCTTC	CSAGSGTYGYTF
TRBV19	TRBD2	many	TRBJ2-3	TGTGCCAGTAGTATAAGGCGGGGGGGCCTAGATACGCAGTATTTT	CASSIRRGGLDTQYF
TRBV5-1	-	-	TRBJ2-7	TGCGCCAGCAGCTTGGAGTCAGGAGGAGATTACGAGCAGTACTTC	CASSLESGGDYEQYF
TRBV24-1	-	-	TRBJ2-5	TGTGCCACCAGTGGGGGCAGGGGTGGCGAGACCCAGTACTTC	CATSGGRGGETQYF
TRBV2	-	-	TRBJ2-7	TGTGCCAGCAGGGAGGCAGGGCTTACCTACGAGCAGTACTTC	CASREAGLTYEQYF
TRBV28	TRBD1	few	TRBJ2-1	TGTGCCAGCAGTTCATCGGGTGACAGGGGCTTTGCCGGCTTC	CASSSSGDRGFAGF
TRBV10-3	-	few	TRBJ2-3	TGTGCCATCAGATGGGGTGGAAGCACAGATACGCAGTATTTT	CAIRWGGSTDTQYF
TRBV12-3/TRBV12-4	-	-	TRBJ2-1	TGTGCCAGCAGTTTATTTGACAAGGAGCAGTTCTTC	CASSLFDKEQFF
TRBV30	-	many	TRBJ1-1	TGTGCCTTAGAGGGAATGAACACTGAAGCTTTCTTT	CALEGMNTEAFF
TRBV5-8	-	-	TRBJ2-3	TGTGCCAGCAGTCTGGGGGGCATGATTCCCACAGATACGCAGTATTTT	CASSLGGMIPTDTQYF
TRBV7-7	TRBD2	-	TRBJ2-3	TGTGCTAGCAGCTTAGCGGGGGCCTACACAGATACGCAGTATTTT	CASSLAGAYTDTQYF
TRBV7-6	-	once	TRBJ1-1	TGTGCCAGCAGCCCAGCCGGGGTTCTAGCTTTCTTT	CASSPAGVLAFF
TRBV7-2	-	-	TRBJ2-2	TGTGCCAGCAGATTTACCCTCATCGGGGAGCTGTTTTTT	CASRFTLIGELFF
TRBV5-4	TRBD1	-	TRBJ1-2	TGTGCCAGCAGCGCCGGGACAGGGAATAACTATGGCTACACCTTC	CASSAGTGNNYGYTF
TRBV7-2	TRBD1	-	TRBJ1-6	TGTGCCAGCAGCCTGGGGCAGACAGGGTATAATTCACCCCTCCACTTT	CASSLGQTGYNSPLHF
TRBV18	TRBD1	few	TRBJ2-7	TGTGCCAGCTCATCATACGGGACAGGGATCGAGCAGTACTTC	CASSSYGTGIEQYF
TRBV20-1	TRBD2	few	TRBJ2-3	TGCAGTGCTAGAGATCCGGGACTAGCCCCAGATACGCAGTATTTT	CSARDPGLAPDTQYF
TRBV20-1	-	few	TRBJ2-3	TGCAGTGCCTCTGACTCCCAGGTGGCAGATACGCAGTATTTT	CSASDSQVADTQYF
TRBV7-9	-	-	TRBJ2-5	TGTGCCAGCAGCTTGGGCTTTGGCGGGCCCCACCAAGAGACCCAGTACTTC	CASSLGFGGPHQETQYF
TRBV7-2	-	-	TRBJ2-3	TGTGCCAGCAGCCCCCTGGTCGACACAGATACGCAGTATTTT	CASSPLVDTDTQYF
TRBV3-1	TRBD1	few	TRBJ1-4	TGTGCCAGCAGCCAAGAAATCGGGACAGGGTATGGAAAACTGTTTTTT	CASSQEIGTGYGKLFF
TRBV18	-	-	TRBJ2-7	TGTGCCAGCTCACTCACAGGAGTCTACGAGCAGTACTTC	CASSLTGVYEQYF
TRBV12-3/TRBV12-4	-	-	TRBJ1-6	TGTGCCAGCAGTCCCGGGACGCGGGGCGGGTCACCCCTCCACTTT	CASSPGTRGGSPLHF
TRBV12-3/TRBV12-4	TRBD1	-	TRBJ1-2	TGTGCCAGCAGTTTAGGGGCTGGCGGGACAGGGGCGGCTTGGGGCTACACCTTC	CASSLGAGGTGAAWGYTF
TRBV7-2	-	many	TRBJ1-5	TGTGCCAGCGCGTTCGTGTCGGCTCCCAATCAGCCCCAGCATTTT	CASAFVSAPNQPQHF
TRBV12-5	-	few	TRBJ2-1	TGTGCTAGTGGGTGGAATGAGCAGTTCTTC	CASGWNEQFF
TRBV19	-	few	TRBJ1-1	TGTGCCAGTGGGGGGGCTGGAACTGAAGCTTTCTTT	CASGGAGTEAFF
TRBV9	-	-	TRBJ2-2	TGTGCCTCTACGCAGGGCTTGAACACCGGGGAGCTGTTTTTT	CASTQGLNTGELFF
TRBV6-2/TRBV6-3	TRBD2	few	TRBJ2-1	TGTGCCAGCAGCGACCCCACACTAGCGGGGGGGCGGGATGAGCAGTTCTTC	CASSDPTLAGGRDEQFF
TRBV6-2/TRBV6-3	-	few	TRBJ1-2	TGTGCCAGCAGTTACCGCGCCCCAGGGGGCTACACCTTC	CASSYRAPGGYTF
TRBV28	-	-	TRBJ1-1	TGTGCCAGCAGTCTTGCCAAGGTCGGGAACACTGAAGCTTTCTTT	CASSLAKVGNTEAFF
TRBV6-5	-	few	TRBJ1-2	TGTGCCAGCAGTTACTCGTGGACGGACAGCTATGGCTACACCTTC	CASSYSWTDSYGYTF
TRBV5-4	-	many	TRBJ2-2	TGTGCCAGCAGCGCAGGGGTGGCCACCGGGGAGCTGTTTTTT	CASSAGVATGELFF
TRBV24-1	-	-	TRBJ2-3	TGTGCCACCAGTGAAACTAGCCGAGGTACGCAGTATTTT	CATSETSRGTQYF
TRBV11-2	TRBD2	few	TRBJ2-1	TGTGCCAGCAGCCCCAGGGTAGCGGGGGGCGACAATGAGCAGTTCTTC	CASSPRVAGGDNEQFF
TRBV3-1	-	few	TRBJ1-4	TGTGCCAGCAGCCAAGATACAGGTTGGGAAAAACTGTTTTTT	CASSQDTGWEKLFF
TRBV5-5	TRBD1	-	TRBJ1-2	TGTGCCAGCAGCCCTCTAGACAGGGCTTTTGGCTACACCTTC	CASSPLDRAFGYTF
TRBV29-1	-	few	TRBJ2-7	TGCAGCGTTGAGACGGGACACCGATACTACGAGCAGTACTTC	CSVETGHRYYEQYF
TRBV28	TRBD2	-	TRBJ2-5	TGTGCCAGCAGTATGGCCGCGGGGGGCACGGAGACCCAGTACTTC	CASSMAAGGTETQYF
TRBV12-3/TRBV12-4	TRBD1	-	TRBJ2-4	TGTGCCAGCAGAAAGACAGGGGAGGCGAAAAACATTCAGTACTTC	CASRKTGEAKNIQYF
TRBV4-1	-	-	TRBJ1-1	TGCGCCAGCAGCCAAGATTGGAGGGGAAGGGGAGGTACTGAAGCTTTCTTT	CASSQDWRGRGGTEAFF
TRBV9	-	-	TRBJ1-3	TGTGCCAGCAGCATCGGACTGGACTCTGGAAACACCATATATTTT	CASSIGLDSGNTIYF
TRBV12-3/TRBV12-4	TRBD2	-	TRBJ2-3	TGTGCCAGCAGTTCGCGACGGCCGGGAGGGGCTAGCACAGATACGCAGTATTTT	CASSSRRPGGASTDTQYF
TRBV27	TRBD2	few	TRBJ2-3	TGTGCCAGCAGCCTAGAGCGGGGGGGCGTAGATACGCAGTATTTT	CASSLERGGVDTQYF
TRBV12-3/TRBV12-4	-	-	TRBJ2-5	TGTGCCAGCAGTTTACAGGGACCAAGCCAAGAGACCCAGTACTTC	CASSLQGPSQETQYF
TRBV9	TRBD2	few	TRBJ2-7	TGTGCCAGCAGCGTAAGGGCTAGCGGCTCCTACGAGCAGTACTTC	CASSVRASGSYEQYF
TRBV7-8	-	-	TRBJ1-6	TGTGCCAGCAGCCCAGCTGACGGGAATTCACCCCTCCACTTT	CASSPADGNSPLHF
TRBV6-2/TRBV6-3	-	few	TRBJ1-6	TGTGCCAGCAGTTACAGCGGGAGAAGCCCCCTCCACTTT	CASSYSGRSPLHF
TRBV14	TRBD2	-	TRBJ2-2	TGTGCCAGCAGCCGACTAGCCACCGGGGAGCTGTTTTTT	CASSRLATGELFF
TRBV6-2/TRBV6-3	-	-	TRBJ1-2	TGTGCCAGCCAAGATTTCAACTATGGCTACACCTTC	CASQDFNYGYTF
TRBV6-2/TRBV6-3	-	-	TRBJ2-1	TGTGCCAGCAGTTCCCAGGACAGCGAGCAGTTCTTC	CASSSQDSEQFF
TRBV6-2/TRBV6-3	TRBD1	-	TRBJ2-5	TGTTCCAGCAGTTACCCGGGACAGACCCCAGAAGAGACCCAGTACTTC	CSSSYPGQTPEETQYF
TRBV27	TRBD2	-	TRBJ2-3	TGTGCCAGCAGGACTAGCGGGGGGCGTAAGTTTAGCACAGATACGCAGTATTTT	CASRTSGGRKFSTDTQYF